These 14 T cell receptor beta chains came from one sample sequenced in a study of T cells in localized non-small cell lung cancer. Repertoires were generated with immunoSEQ multiplex PCR, while TCRdb's copy carries only in-frame clones and drops some. Here the sample spans 40,000 to 65,000 clones, 85% to 90% being singletons. This sample comprised PBMCs, obtained before any cancer treatment. These receptors all stem from a female donor with stage II lung adenocarcinoma.

This clone was picked up one time. This chain uses TRBV7-2 with TRBJ2-5; D is uncertain. The V and J ends lost 3 bases and 6 bases respectively, with 5 bases between them. The CDR3 totals 11 residues. From germline, CDR1 is SGHTA and CDR2 FQGNSA. The CDR3 spells CASSFAKTQYF. The CDR3 bases are TGTGCCAGCAGCTTCGCGAAGACCCAGTACTTC.

The chain has TRBV27 and TRBJ2-7, with TRBD2 identical over 8 bases. The CDR3 has 16 amino acids. After removal of 8 bases from V and 2 bases from J, the junction contained 14 bases not matched to a gene. Germline V gives CDR1 MNHEY, CDR2 SMNVEV (reference sequence). The DNA for the CDR3 is TGTGCCAGCGCGGTTTGGGCGGGGGGTTCGGCCTACGAGCAGTACTTC. It encodes CASAVWAGGSAYEQYF.

The chain employs TRBV18 and TRBJ1-1; TRBD1 matches at 10 bases. This CDR3 is 14 amino acids long. CDR1 and CDR2 (germline): KGHSH, LQKENI. With 0 bases clipped from V and 6 bases from J, the junction kept 1 base outside the gene matches. The CDR3 bases are TGTGCCAGCTCACCACCCGGGACAGGGGCTGAAGCTTTCTTT. It is translated as CASSPPGTGAEAFF.

The rearrangement uses TRBV27 and TRBJ2-7, with 7 bases lining up with TRBD1. CDR1 is MNHEY and CDR2 is SMNVEV in the germline V gene (reference sequence). CDR3 size: 15 residues. V dropped 5 bases and J dropped 4; count of bases not matched to a gene: 11. CDR3 sequence: CASSINRGSVYEQYF. The CDR3 nucleotides read TGTGCCAGCAGTATCAACAGGGGATCGGTTTACGAGCAGTACTTC.

V gene TRBV7-9 combines with J gene TRBJ2-1, with TRBD2 identical over 13 bases. This CDR3 region has 18 residues. CDR1 and CDR2 (germline): SEHNR, FQNEAQ (reference sequence). V shed 3 bases and J 2 bases; nucleotides not matched to a gene: 7. Here the CDR3 DNA reads TGTGCCAGCAGCTTCGGACTAGCGGGGGCGGGCGCCTACAATGAGCAGTTCTTC. Protein sequence: CASSFGLAGAGAYNEQFF.

This clone was picked up many times. The chain carries TRBV29-1 and TRBJ2-5; a possible D gene is TRBD2 (5 bases). The CDR3 runs to 14 residues. Germline assignment: CDR1 SQVTM and CDR2 ANQGSEA. V shed 4 bases and J shed 5 bases, with 17 bases lying between them. In DNA form, the CDR3 reads TGCAGCGTTGCCTCCGTAGTGGGCGGGGAGACCCAGTACTTC. Translation gives CSVASVVGGETQYF.

This clone was seen once. The J gene is TRBJ2-3, the V gene TRBV10-3; D may be TRBD2 (6 bases). The V end lost 9 bases, the J end lost 3 bases, and 10 bases lay between the germline ends. This CDR3 spans 12 amino acids. Germline V CDR1 and CDR2: ENHRY, SYGVKD. The DNA of the CDR3 is TGTGCCATGCGGGGTGGGACAGATACGCAGTATTTT. Translated: CAMRGGTDTQYF.

CDR3 in amino acids: CASSLASGAGTQYF. In DNA, the CDR3 is TGTGCCAGCAGCTTGGCCTCTGGGGCGGGGACCCAGTACTTC. The chain is built from TRBV5-6 and TRBJ2-5; possibly TRBD1 or TRBD2 for D (5 bases each). The CDR3 loop spans 14 amino acids. CDR1 and CDR2 (germline): SGHDT, YYEEEE. The ends were cut back, 0 bases at V and 7 bases at J, with 13 bases in the middle.

The chain links TRBV27 to TRBJ1-1, with no clear D. Germline V gene sequence: CDR1 MNHEY, CDR2 SMNVEV (reference sequence). This CDR3 spans 13 amino acids. V lost 0 bases and J 5 bases, leaving 7 bases between the germline ends. CDR3 region: CASSLSGRTEAFF. In DNA, the CDR3 is TGTGCCAGCAGTTTATCCGGAAGAACTGAAGCTTTCTTT.

The sample holds one count of this clone. The V gene is TRBV29-1, the J gene TRBJ2-1, with D perhaps assigned TRBD1 or TRBD2 (5 bases each). Germline CDR1 and CDR2: SQVTM and ANQGSEA. The CDR3 runs to 11 residues. V was clipped by 7 bases and J by 5 bases, with 9 bases between them. The CDR3 bases are TGCAGCGCCGGGGCGGACAATGAGCAGTTCTTC. This encodes CSAGADNEQFF.

The chain combines TRBV5-1 with TRBJ1-2; TRBD1 aligns across 8 bases. Germline V CDR1 and CDR2: SGHRS, YFSETQ. This CDR3 spans 15 amino acids. Unmatched junction bases numbered 11, after V lost 6 bases and J lost 4 bases. The CDR3 nucleotides read TGCGCCAGCAATCTCGGAGGACAGGGATTCTATGGCTACACCTTC. It codes for CASNLGGQGFYGYTF.

The CDR3 DNA sequence: TGTGCCAGCAGTTACTCGGGCGGTTTGAACACTGAAGCTTTCTTT. It is translated as CASSYSGGLNTEAFF. The V and J genes are TRBV6-5 and TRBJ1-1; D call uncertain. V was shortened by 0 bases and J by 0 bases, with 8 bases between the two germline ends. Germline CDR1 MNHEY, CDR2 SVGAGI. The CDR3 is made up of 15 amino acids.

In this sample, this clone turned up once. The genes are TRBV30 and TRBJ1-3, with D possibly being TRBD1 (6 bases). The germline V gene has CDR1 GTSNPN and CDR2 SVGIG (reference sequence). The germline V and J ends were trimmed by 0 bases and 0 bases, with 9 bases remaining between them. This CDR3 has 15 amino acids. CDR3 region: CAWSVGQSSGNTIYF. CDR3 nucleotides: TGTGCCTGGAGTGTTGGACAGTCCTCTGGAAACACCATATATTTT.

The V gene is TRBV5-5, the J gene TRBJ2-7; 7 nucleotides agree with TRBD1. The CDR3 is made up of 15 amino acids. In germline, CDR1 is SGHKS, CDR2 YYEKEE (reference sequence). V lost 4 bases, J lost 6 bases, and 13 bases stayed unmatched. The CDR3 protein is CASSVEITGAIEQYF. For the CDR3, the DNA is TGTGCCAGCAGCGTTGAGATAACAGGGGCCATCGAGCAGTACTTC.